Given below is one TCR beta chain in context. Its antigen remains undetermined. The sample holds no much larger clone one base away, and base qualities are not on file. These reads were obtained on an Illumina HiSeq 2500. TCR beta libraries were prepared by quantitative 5'-RACE with molecular barcodes. Concerning the study's data processing: A new computational method, built on a probabilistic model of VDJ rearrangement, was used to identify disease-linked TCR variants. TCRdb trimmed the raw reads at Q25, called clones with MiXCR and kept productive beta chains. Each entry merges the rows of one CDR3 protein and shows their most common DNA and genes. These V and J calls derive from TCRdb rather than the authors' analysis. The sample includes 290,000 or so distinct CDR3 sequences, with around 21% observed a single time. The ten largest clones add up to about 3.5% of the sample. This entry is derived from a study of CD8 T cells in ankylosing spondylitis (dated by TCRdb to about 2017). With regard to the full study: To find TCR variants linked to disease, the study profiled T cell receptor beta repertoires in ankylosing spondylitis patients and healthy donors. The full study cohort comprised 25 ankylosing spondylitis patients and roughly 110 healthy donors. Peripheral blood was sampled, and synovial fluid was also collected from ankylosing spondylitis patients.

The full study reports these points: The disease-linked clones showed a CD8+ phenotype and occurred at relatively low frequencies in peripheral blood. Significant enrichment of the disease-linked clones was reported in matched synovial fluid samples from ankylosing spondylitis patients. Some TCR beta motif variants had previously been reported in synovial fluid and blood of reactive arthritis patients, which suggested common disease-initiation mechanisms. A TCR beta motif made up of several highly homologous amino acid variants appeared to be characteristic of blood from ankylosing spondylitis patients.

The V end gives up 5 bases and the J end 4 bases, leaving 11 bases in the junction not matched to a gene. The germline V gene (reference sequence) sets CDR1 to DFQATT and CDR2 to SNEGSKA. Its CDR3 holds 15 amino acids, cysteine through phenylalanine. The only DNA kept is the CDR3, 45 bases in frame from the first base. The sample consisted of blood, either unsorted or a sorted T cell fraction (not recorded which). This receptor was taken from a female donor with ankylosing spondylitis or in good health (not recorded which). The chain couples TRBV20-1 to TRBJ2-7; 10 bases in the junction line up with TRBD1. The CDR3 loop reads CSAVRDRGVGYEQYF. In nucleotides, the sequence is TGCAGTGCTGTCCGGGACAGGGGTGTGGGGTACGAGCAGTACTTC.